In its sample, the clone carrying this TCR beta chain was seen a few times. This specimen comes from a study of blood T cell repertoires in COVID-19. Study summary: From the United States, Italy and Spain came samples of acute and convalescent COVID-19. T cells, B-cell-depleted T cells, or PBMCs provided the cDNA or gDNA that served as material.

While infection was still active, Seattle patients were enrolled and then followed longitudinally. The germline V gene has CDR1 MNHEY and CDR2 SMNVEV (reference sequence). The V end lost 2 bases, the J end lost 1 base, and 14 bases lay between the germline ends. There are 17 residues in the CDR3. Data came from immunoSEQ multiplex PCR; TCRdb stores just in-frame clones and leaves some out. The repertoire has 250,000 to 300,000 clones, about 90% of them found once; the top ten carry about a tenth. This TCR derives from a woman aged 65 to 85 with COVID-19, enrolled during active disease. The sample comprised peripheral blood. The rearrangement uses TRBV27 and TRBJ2-2, with a possible D match to TRBD1 (6 bases). CDR3 in amino acids: CASSLPRDNWNTGELFF. DNA of the CDR3: TGTGCCAGCAGTTTACCCCGGGACAACTGGAACACCGGGGAGCTGTTTTTT.